These 26 T cell receptor beta chains came from one sample sequenced in a study of monozygotic twins with inflammatory bowel disease. TCRdb reprocessed the 5' RACE reads, keeping one entry per CDR3 protein, no DNA. This sample's table reports some 99,000 distinct CDR3 sequences. The sequencing sample was made of blood. The receptors derive from a human donor with ulcerative colitis or Crohn's disease, or a healthy co-twin of an affected twin (not recorded which).

This chain connects TRBV5-6 to TRBJ2-3; TCRdb calls TRBD1, which cannot be checked without DNA. The germline gives CDR1 SGHDT, CDR2 YYEEEE. The CDR3 has 20 amino acids. The CDR3 loop is CASSSPDGQGAVEATDTQYF.

The chain carries TRBV29-1 and TRBJ1-2; TCRdb returns TRBD1, unconfirmable since there is no DNA. The CDR3 spans 13 residues. Germline lookup yields CDR1 SQVTM and CDR2 ANQGSEA. CDR3 protein: CSVTSRTDPGYTF. The whole variable domain, remainder taken from reference TRBV29-1 and TRBJ1-2, is SAVISQKPSRDICQRGTSLTIQCQVDSQVTMMFWYRQQPGQSLTLIATANQGSEATYESGFVIDKFPISRPNLTFSTLTVSNMSPEDSSIYLCSVTSRTDPGYTFGSGTRLTVV.

The chain has TRBV11-2 and TRBJ1-6; there is no DNA to check the TCRdb D call of TRBD1. Germline V CDR1 and CDR2: SGHAT, FQNNGV. The CDR3 contains 17 residues. The CDR3 is CASSPNAGQGNNSPLHF.

The rearrangement uses TRBV5-1 and TRBJ2-4. The length of the CDR3 is 14 residues. Germline lookup yields CDR1 SGHRS and CDR2 YFSETQ. The CDR3 here is CASSLVPEKNIQYF.

The chain uses TRBV18 and TRBJ1-2; TCRdb indicates TRBD1, and absent DNA this call remains unverified. The V gene's germline CDR1 is KGHSH and CDR2 LQKENI. This CDR3 is built from 15 residues. This chain's CDR3 is CASSNSDTSNYGYTF.

The chain employs TRBV7-9 and TRBJ2-1; TCRdb's assignment of TRBD1 cannot be checked, as there is no DNA. The CDR3 loop spans 14 amino acids. Germline CDR1 reads SEHNR; CDR2 reads FQNEAQ (reference sequence). The CDR3 region is CASSVTGTENEQFF.

V usage is TRBV12-3 or TRBV12-4 and J usage is TRBJ2-5; TCRdb proposes TRBD2, but this gene call is untestable without DNA. The CDR3 length is 14 residues. The CDR3 loop is CASSLGLAQETQYF.

The rearrangement uses TRBV3-1 and TRBJ2-1; the TCRdb D gene call, TRBD2, has no DNA to confirm it. The CDR3 runs 14 residues. Germline CDR1 LGHDT, CDR2 YNNKEL (reference sequence). CDR3 residues: CASSPLQRRNEQFF.

The chain joins TRBV28 to TRBJ1-2. Germline V gene sequence: CDR1 MDHEN, CDR2 SYDVKM. The CDR3 has 11 residues. The CDR3: CASSLNYGYTF.

The chain couples TRBV18 to TRBJ1-5; TCRdb outputs TRBD1, but without DNA this stays unchecked. The CDR3 consists of 15 residues. The germline CDR1 and CDR2 sequences are KGHSH and LQKENI. CDR3 amino acids: CASSPRDRVDQPQHF.

The rearrangement joins TRBV27 to TRBJ2-4; TCRdb names TRBD1, which stays unverified in the absence of DNA. The CDR3 loop spans 16 amino acids. In germline, CDR1 is MNHEY, CDR2 SMNVEV (reference sequence). The CDR3: CASSPIQGRAKNIQYF.

The rearrangement links TRBV7-9 to TRBJ1-1; TCRdb's D call, TRBD1, is unchecked because there is no DNA. There are 14 residues in the CDR3. Germline V gene sequence: CDR1 SEHNR, CDR2 FQNEAQ (reference sequence). The CDR3 protein is CASSYTLGATEAFF.

CDR3 residues: CATSDGGTETQYF. The chain couples TRBV24-1 to TRBJ2-5; absent DNA, TCRdb's TRBD1 call cannot be checked. The CDR3 spans 13 residues. Germline V CDR1 and CDR2: KGHDR, SFDVKD.

This chain joins TRBV5-4 and TRBJ2-1; TCRdb proposes TRBD2, but this gene call is untestable without DNA. The CDR3 is 13 amino acids. Germline CDR1 is SGHNT and CDR2 is YYREEE (reference sequence). CDR3 protein: CASSLDPRDEQFF.

The gene calls are TRBV5-1 and TRBJ1-6. The length of the CDR3 is 15 residues. The V gene's germline CDR1 is SGHRS and CDR2 YFSETQ. CDR3 protein: CASSLEFTANSPLHF. The full variable domain, in which reference TRBV5-1 and TRBJ1-6 provide the parts outside the CDR3, is KAGVTQTPRYLIKTRGQQVTLSCSPISGHRSVSWYQQTPGQGLQFLFEYFSETQRNKGNFPGRFSGRQFSNSRSEMNVSTLELGDSALYLCASSLEFTANSPLHFGNGTRLTVT.

V is TRBV2 and J is TRBJ1-2; TCRdb proposes TRBD1, but this gene call is untestable without DNA. Germline assignment: CDR1 SNHLY and CDR2 FYNNEI. The CDR3 extends over 12 amino acids. CDR3 region: CASRGDSYGYTF.

The J gene is TRBJ1-6, the V gene TRBV27; TCRdb indicates TRBD1, and absent DNA this call remains unverified. CDR1 is MNHEY, CDR2 SMNVEV, per germline (reference sequence). CDR3 size: 15 residues. CDR3: CASSSTPGDNSPLHF.

The rearrangement joins TRBV4-1 to TRBJ1-5; TCRdb gives TRBD1 as the D gene, but with no DNA this cannot be confirmed. The CDR3 runs 16 residues. Germline V gives CDR1 MGHRA, CDR2 YSYEKL. The CDR3 reads CASSQEWDSRNQPQHF.

This CDR3 is CSARGLRQHSTDTQYF. This chain connects TRBV20-1 to TRBJ2-3; the TRBD1 assignment by TCRdb is unverifiable without DNA. Per the germline V gene, CDR1 is DFQATT and CDR2 is SNEGSKA (reference sequence). The CDR3 extends over 16 amino acids.

The chain carries TRBV5-1 and TRBJ1-1; TCRdb picks TRBD1, but there is no DNA to check that call. The CDR3 runs 15 residues. The germline V gene encodes CDR1 SGHRS and CDR2 YFSETQ. The CDR3 sequence is CASSLSGIQNTEAFF.

J is TRBJ2-3 and V is TRBV3-1; no DNA is available, so the TRBD2 call from TCRdb remains unchecked. The CDR3 runs 18 residues. The V gene's germline CDR1 is LGHDT and CDR2 YNNKEL (reference sequence). The CDR3: CASSQGLPGLAVTDTQYF.

V is TRBV9 and J is TRBJ2-1. Germline CDR1 and CDR2: SGDLS and YYNGEE. This CDR3 spans 13 amino acids. CDR3 loop: CASSISRHNEQFF.

The rearrangement links TRBV7-8 to TRBJ1-6; TCRdb picks TRBD1, but there is no DNA to check that call. The CDR3 sequence is 15 residues long. Germline values: CDR1 SGHVS, CDR2 FQNEAQ. This CDR3 reads CASSPDYRGGSPLHF.

The V call is TRBV7-2, the J call TRBJ2-5; TCRdb lists TRBD1, though no DNA is available to test this call. The length of the CDR3 is 16 residues. Germline V gene data show CDR1 as SGHTA and CDR2 as FQGNSA. This CDR3 reads CASSLLGQGYEETQYF.

The chain has TRBV25-1 and TRBJ2-7; TCRdb lists TRBD1, though no DNA is available to test this call. CDR1 is MGHDK and CDR2 is SYGVNS in the germline V gene. The CDR3 covers 17 residues. Here the CDR3 reads CASSEYGTGVPSDEQYF.

The V gene is TRBV7-2, the J gene TRBJ2-7. Germline loops: CDR1 SGHTA, CDR2 FQGNSA. The CDR3 runs 14 residues. The CDR3 loop is CASSNSGKLNEQYF.